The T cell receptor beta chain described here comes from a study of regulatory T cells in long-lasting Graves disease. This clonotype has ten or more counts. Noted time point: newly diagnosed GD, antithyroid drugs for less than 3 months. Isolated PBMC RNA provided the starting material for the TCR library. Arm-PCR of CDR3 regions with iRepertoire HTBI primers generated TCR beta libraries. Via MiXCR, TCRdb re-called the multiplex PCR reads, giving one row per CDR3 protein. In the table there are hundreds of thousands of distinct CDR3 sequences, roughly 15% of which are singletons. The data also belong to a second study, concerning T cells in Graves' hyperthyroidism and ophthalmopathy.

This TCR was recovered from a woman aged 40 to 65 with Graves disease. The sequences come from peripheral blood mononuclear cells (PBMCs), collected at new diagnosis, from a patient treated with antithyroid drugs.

The CDR3: CASSGTGVAGNTIYF. CDR3 DNA: TGTGCCAGCAGTGGGACAGGGGTCGCTGGAAACACCATATATTTT. The rearrangement uses TRBV6-1 and TRBJ1-3; 9 bases fit TRBD1. CDR1 is MNHNS, CDR2 SASEGT, per germline. V lost 4 bases to trimming and J lost 2 bases; unmatched junction nucleotides: 3. This CDR3 spans 15 amino acids.